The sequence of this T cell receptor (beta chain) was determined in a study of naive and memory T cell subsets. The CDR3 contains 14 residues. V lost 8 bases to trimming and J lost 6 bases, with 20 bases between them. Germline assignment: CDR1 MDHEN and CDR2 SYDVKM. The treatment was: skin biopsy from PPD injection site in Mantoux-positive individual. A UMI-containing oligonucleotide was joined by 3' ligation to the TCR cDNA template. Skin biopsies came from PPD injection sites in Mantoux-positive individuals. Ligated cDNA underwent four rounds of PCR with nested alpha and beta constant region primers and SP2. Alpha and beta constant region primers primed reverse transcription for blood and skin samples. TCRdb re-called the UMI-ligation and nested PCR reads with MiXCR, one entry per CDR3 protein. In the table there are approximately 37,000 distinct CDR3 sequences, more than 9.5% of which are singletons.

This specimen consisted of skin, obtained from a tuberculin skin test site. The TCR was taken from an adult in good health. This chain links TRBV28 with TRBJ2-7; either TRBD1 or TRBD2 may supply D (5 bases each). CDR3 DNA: TGTGCCAGCGGACCCTCAGGGTGTGAGGGCGAGCAGTACTTC. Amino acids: CASGPSGCEGEQYF.